This entry concerns a single T cell receptor (beta chain). The antigen remains undetermined. This specimen belongs to a study of spatial heterogeneity in lung cancer. V gave up 1 base and J gave up 0 bases; unmatched junction bases: 7. Germline loops: CDR1 MNHEY, CDR2 SMNVEV (reference sequence). The CDR3 contains 17 residues. Time point denoted: sample taken at primary tumor resection. TCR cDNA molecules each carried a unique molecular identifier. TCRdb re-derived calls from the 5' RACE reads in MiXCR, one entry per CDR3 protein. The repertoire holds 20,000 to 25,000 distinct CDR3 sequences, around a sixth seen once, with roughly 30% in the top ten. Study findings and constraints: Expanded TCRs classified as ubiquitous or regional were counted, and these counts tracked ubiquitous and regional nonsynonymous mutations, respectively. Counts of expanded intratumoral alpha and beta TCRs tracked tumor mutation counts.

This sequence originates from a female donor with early-stage non-small cell lung cancer. J is TRBJ2-5 and V is TRBV27; 8 nucleotides match TRBD2. The sample consisted of lung tumor tissue, taken at surgery. The CDR3 is CASSLYSGEQYQETQYF. The CDR3 DNA is TGTGCCAGCAGTTTATATAGCGGGGAACAGTACCAAGAGACCCAGTACTTC.